These T cell receptor beta chains were read from a single sample in a study of blood T cell repertoires in COVID-19. Produced via immunoSEQ multiplex PCR; TCRdb's table is partial and in-frame only. The sample has around 150,000 clones, 88% seen once. Sequences were obtained from peripheral blood. These TCRs come from a human donor with COVID-19, enrolled during active disease. The donor label of this sample is uncertain. CDR3s include the opening cysteine and the closing phenylalanine or tryptophan. Each record gives: J gene, clone size, D gene, V gene, CDR3 DNA, CDR3 protein. D genes are given only for firm matches. Only part of the rows carry a size: once, few, many, or a class if the clone is expanded.

TRBJ1-6	-	TRBD1	TRBV5-1	TGCGCCAGCAGCCCTGGAAGGGGACAGGGTGGTTCACCCCTCCACTTT	CASSPGRGQGGSPLHF
TRBJ1-6	few	TRBD1	TRBV7-8	TGTGCCAGCAGCCAGATCCCGGGACAGGGGGACTCACCCCTCCACTTT	CASSQIPGQGDSPLHF
TRBJ1-5	-	-	TRBV27	TGTGCCAGCAGTCGCAGGGGCCTTGCGAATCAGCCCCAGCATTTT	CASSRRGLANQPQHF
TRBJ1-5	-	TRBD1	TRBV6-5	TGTGCCAGCAGCATCGACAGGGGGGAGCCCCAGCATTTT	CASSIDRGEPQHF
TRBJ1-2	-	-	TRBV2	TGTGCCATCAGCAATAGCCGAACCATCTATGGCTACACCTTC	CAISNSRTIYGYTF
TRBJ2-1	-	-	TRBV7-9	TGTGCCAGCAGCTTAGAAGGGCGGGTAGCGGTGTACAATGAGCAGTTCTTC	CASSLEGRVAVYNEQFF
TRBJ2-7	-	-	TRBV11-3	TGTGCCAGCAGCTTCAGGGAACAGCAGTACTTC	CASSFREQQYF
TRBJ1-5	-	TRBD1	TRBV19	TGTGCCAGTAGTTCGGGACAGGGTAGCAATCAGCCCCAGCATTTT	CASSSGQGSNQPQHF
TRBJ1-3	-	-	TRBV6-5	TGTGCCAGCAGTTACTCGATCTGGGGGGCTGGAAACACCATATATTTT	CASSYSIWGAGNTIYF
TRBJ2-7	few	-	TRBV10-3	TGTGCCATCGGAGGGGAGGAGCAGTACTTC	CAIGGEEQYF
TRBJ2-7	-	-	TRBV3-1/TRBV3-2	TGTGCCAGCAGCCAGAGTCCCCTAAGTTACGAGCAGTACTTC	CASSQSPLSYEQYF
TRBJ2-5	-	TRBD2	TRBV10-3	TGTGCCATCAGTGAGAGGGCGGGGGATCAAGAGACCCAGTACTTC	CAISERAGDQETQYF
TRBJ1-3	-	TRBD1	TRBV5-1	TGCGCCAGCAGTACAGGGGAATTCTCGACTGGAAACACCATATATTTT	CASSTGEFSTGNTIYF
TRBJ2-7	-	-	TRBV7-6	TGTGCCAGCAGCTTAGCGAGGCGGAATATACCCGGGGAGCAGTACTTC	CASSLARRNIPGEQYF
TRBJ1-5	-	-	TRBV7-9	TGTGCCAGCAGCCCTGGACTAGATAGCAATCAGCCCCAGCATTTT	CASSPGLDSNQPQHF
TRBJ1-1	-	-	TRBV29-1	TGCAGCGTAGCAGAGGTCGGTATGGAAGCTTTCTTT	CSVAEVGMEAFF
TRBJ2-5	-	-	TRBV10-3	TGTGCCATCAGTGAGCACAGCCAAGAGACCCAGTACTTC	CAISEHSQETQYF
TRBJ1-1	-	-	TRBV6-5	TGTGCCAGCACACAGCTGGCGAACACTGAAGCTTTCTTT	CASTQLANTEAFF
TRBJ1-3	-	-	TRBV29-1	TGCAGCGTTGAAGAGGTCCCGAGCTCTGGAAACACCATATATTTT	CSVEEVPSSGNTIYF
TRBJ2-1	-	TRBD2	TRBV5-1	TGCGCCAGCAGCTTGGTGTCTAGCGGGGGGGCCAATGGGAATGAGCAGTTCTTC	CASSLVSSGGANGNEQFF
TRBJ1-4	-	TRBD1	TRBV27	TGTGCCAGCCGTACGTGGGAGGGACAGGGGGTTGAAAAACTGTTTTTT	CASRTWEGQGVEKLFF
TRBJ2-2	-	TRBD2	TRBV18	TGTGCCAGCTCACGACAAGGGACTAGTTCCACCGGGGAGCTGTTTTTT	CASSRQGTSSTGELFF
TRBJ2-7	-	TRBD2	TRBV9	TGTGCCAGCAGCGTACAGGGAGGGGGACTAGCGGAGCAGTACTTC	CASSVQGGGLAEQYF
TRBJ2-5	-	TRBD1	TRBV27	TGTGCCAGCAGTTTATCGATAGGACAGGCGTCGGGGACCCAGTACTTC	CASSLSIGQASGTQYF
TRBJ1-1	-	-	TRBV9	TGTGCCAGCAGCGCTCAGGGAAACACTGAAGCTTTCTTT	CASSAQGNTEAFF
TRBJ2-7	-	-	TRBV6-1	TGTGCCAGCAGTGAAGGGCGGTCCTACGAGCAGTACTTC	CASSEGRSYEQYF
TRBJ2-1	-	-	TRBV29-1	TGCAGCGTTGATGACAGTAGCTCCTACAATGAGCAGTTCTTC	CSVDDSSSYNEQFF
TRBJ1-1	few	-	TRBV7-8	TGTGCCAGCACCCCCGGCAGGGGCAACACTGAAGCTTTCTTT	CASTPGRGNTEAFF
TRBJ2-3	-	TRBD2	TRBV4-2	TGTGCCAGCAGCCAAGTCGAGGGACTAGCGGGCTTGTCTAGCACAGATACGCAGTATTTT	CASSQVEGLAGLSSTDTQYF
TRBJ2-3	-	-	TRBV9	TGTGCCAGCAGCGTAGGCAGAGATACGCAGTATTTT	CASSVGRDTQYF
TRBJ2-2	-	TRBD1	TRBV29-1	TGCAGCGTTGATAGGACAGGGGGGACCGGGGAGCTGTTTTTT	CSVDRTGGTGELFF
TRBJ1-1	-	-	TRBV6-1	TGTGCCAGCAGTGAAATAAGGGGTCGAGGCACTGAAGCTTTCTTT	CASSEIRGRGTEAFF
TRBJ1-1	-	TRBD1	TRBV5-1	TGCGCCAGCAGCTTGGCGGACAGGGGGCTCACTGAAGCTTTCTTT	CASSLADRGLTEAFF
TRBJ1-5	-	-	TRBV5-6	TGTGCCAGCAGCCTCGGGGGAAATAACAATCAGCCCCAGCATTTT	CASSLGGNNNQPQHF
TRBJ2-7	-	TRBD1	TRBV6-1	TGTGCCAGCAGTGAACCAGGGGGCCGGTACGAGCAGTACTTC	CASSEPGGRYEQYF
TRBJ2-3	-	TRBD1	TRBV10-1	TGCGCCAGCAGCTCCGGGACAGGGGGTGCAGATACGCAGTATTTT	CASSSGTGGADTQYF
TRBJ1-2	-	-	TRBV29-1	TGCAGCGTCACCGAGGGCAGGATAAGCTACACCTTC	CSVTEGRISYTF
TRBJ1-2	once	-	TRBV11-3	TGTGCCAGCAGCTTAGATGGCACCAACTATGGCTACACCTTC	CASSLDGTNYGYTF
TRBJ1-2	-	-	TRBV2	TGTGCCAGCAGTGGACAGCAGTATGGCTACACCTTC	CASSGQQYGYTF
TRBJ1-5	-	TRBD1	TRBV27	TGTGCCAGAAGTCAGCAGGGGGCAATATGGGGTAGCAATCAGCCCCAGCATTTT	CARSQQGAIWGSNQPQHF
TRBJ1-6	few	-	TRBV4-1	TGCGCCAGCAGCCAAGCGAACACAGCTAATAATTCACCCCTCCACTTT	CASSQANTANNSPLHF
TRBJ2-1	-	TRBD2	TRBV2	TGTGCCAGATCAAGCGGGGGGATCTACAATGAGCAGTTCTTC	CARSSGGIYNEQFF
TRBJ2-2	-	-	TRBV6-5	TGTGCCAGCAGCCTCTCCGGGACACGGGAGCTGTTTTTT	CASSLSGTRELFF